The present TCR beta chain was sequenced within a study of blood T cell repertoires in COVID-19. Study information: Sources were T cells, B-cell-depleted T cells, or PBMCs; the material itself was cDNA or gDNA.

Under the authors' procedure: Reference gene primer amplification gave nucleated cell count estimates. TCRdb's table, derived via immunoSEQ multiplex PCR, lists solely in-frame clones and lacks some. Clonal size and the V and J genes are those of that table, whereas D and trimming came from the DNA. Among roughly 200,000 clones listed, about 83% were seen once. In germline, CDR1 is SGHRS, CDR2 YFSETQ. This CDR3 contains 14 residues. V shed 0 bases, J shed 10 bases, and the junction held 8 bases outside the gene matches. Cohorts were determined from participant-reported clinical history. The rearrangement links TRBV5-1 to TRBJ2-7, with 9 nucleotides matching TRBD1. This clonotype was sampled from a woman aged 25 to 39 who had recovered from COVID-19. The sample consisted of PBMCs or T cells enriched from blood (not recorded which). The CDR3 loop reads CASSLAGQGGFQYF. CDR3 in DNA: TGCGCCAGCAGCTTGGCGGGACAGGGTGGGTTCCAGTACTTC.